Listed below are T cell receptor beta chains from one sample, sequenced in a study of Tregs in tolerant kidney transplant recipients. Sequencing used immunoSEQ multiplex PCR; TCRdb keeps in-frame clones, though not all of them. The table lists about 94,000 clones, 93% of them singletons, with 0.35% to 0.55% in the top ten. The input for sequencing was CD4+ T cells from blood, taken before the transplant. Receptors originate from a human donor who received a combined kidney and bone marrow transplant. CDR3s include the opening cysteine and the closing phenylalanine or tryptophan. Each record gives: V gene, J gene, clone size, D gene, CDR3 protein, CDR3 DNA. D genes are given only for firm matches. Not every row has a clone size; where given, it reads once, few, many or a size class.

TRBV13	TRBJ1-2	.	.	CATVMGGRINYGYTF	TGTGCCACCGTCATGGGGGGAAGAATAAACTATGGCTACACCTTC
TRBV4-3	TRBJ1-2	.	.	CASSQDPGGLRGYTF	TGCGCCAGCAGCCAAGATCCGGGAGGCCTAAGAGGCTACACCTTC
TRBV5-1	TRBJ2-5	.	.	CASSKTGYSETQYF	TGCGCCAGCAGCAAAACAGGGTATTCGGAGACCCAGTACTTC
TRBV27	TRBJ2-7	.	TRBD2	CASSLLSGGTYEQYF	TGTGCCAGCAGTTTACTTAGCGGGGGGACCTACGAGCAGTACTTC
TRBV19	TRBJ1-2	.	.	CASSTDTYGYTF	TGTGCCAGTAGTACGGACACCTATGGCTACACCTTC
TRBV11-3	TRBJ2-5	.	.	CASSPQRTQETQYF	TGTGCCAGCAGCCCCCAGCGGACCCAAGAGACCCAGTACTTC
TRBV19	TRBJ2-3	once	TRBD2	CASSDLRGSTDTQYF	TGTGCCAGTAGCGACCTGCGGGGGAGCACAGATACGCAGTATTTT
TRBV4-1	TRBJ2-5	.	TRBD1	CASSQDRKTGWETQYF	TGCGCCAGCAGCCAAGATCGGAAGACAGGGTGGGAGACCCAGTACTTC
TRBV5-6	TRBJ2-7	.	.	CASSLLQGGYEQYF	TGTGCCAGCAGCTTGCTCCAGGGAGGTTACGAGCAGTACTTC
TRBV5-4	TRBJ2-7	.	.	CASSPISGVKDEQYF	TGTGCCAGCAGCCCGATCTCGGGAGTAAAGGACGAGCAGTACTTC
TRBV6-5	TRBJ2-7	.	TRBD1	CASAPIRDSSYEQYF	TGTGCCAGCGCGCCGATCCGGGACAGCTCCTACGAGCAGTACTTC
TRBV28	TRBJ1-1	.	.	CASYSYPTNTEAFF	TGTGCCAGCTACTCCTATCCAACGAACACTGAAGCTTTCTTT
TRBV29-1	TRBJ2-1	.	TRBD2	CSVGGTSGAYNEQFF	TGCAGCGTTGGGGGGACTAGCGGGGCCTACAATGAGCAGTTCTTC
TRBV15	TRBJ1-1	.	TRBD1	CATSRVGQGAGKAFF	TGTGCCACCAGCAGAGTGGGACAGGGGGCCGGAAAGGCTTTCTTT
TRBV5-1	TRBJ2-3	.	TRBD2	CASSLGGLAGGGADTQYF	TGCGCCAGCAGCTTGGGTGGACTAGCGGGAGGTGGCGCAGATACGCAGTATTTT
TRBV5-1	TRBJ1-1	.	TRBD1	CASSRSLTGVGTEAFF	TGCGCCAGCAGCCGTTCCTTAACAGGGGTGGGCACTGAAGCTTTCTTT
TRBV2	TRBJ2-7	.	.	CASGGNSYEQYF	TGTGCCAGCGGAGGTAACTCCTACGAGCAGTACTTC
TRBV30	TRBJ2-2	few	TRBD2	CAWSVILAGVGELFF	TGTGCCTGGAGTGTAATCCTAGCGGGAGTTGGGGAGCTGTTTTTT
TRBV4-2	TRBJ1-3	.	.	CASSQDGEFGNTIYF	TGTGCCAGCAGCCAAGATGGGGAGTTTGGAAACACCATATATTTT
TRBV5-6	TRBJ1-2	.	.	CASSAPPGLRGYTF	TGTGCCAGCAGCGCCCCACCAGGCCTTAGGGGCTACACCTTC
TRBV7-6	TRBJ2-1	.	TRBD2	CASSSGGGSAYNEQFF	TGTGCCAGCAGCTCGGGGGGAGGGAGCGCCTACAATGAGCAGTTCTTC
TRBV7-2	TRBJ2-7	.	TRBD1	CASSAGTEPYEQYF	TGTGCCAGCAGCGCCGGGACAGAACCCTACGAGCAGTACTTC
TRBV27	TRBJ1-2	.	TRBD1	CASSSPDRGAWGYTF	TGTGCCAGCAGTTCCCCGGACAGGGGGGCGTGGGGCTACACCTTC
TRBV5-1	TRBJ1-2	.	.	CASSLGTGLGAGGYTF	TGCGCCAGCAGCTTGGGCACAGGTTTGGGGGCTGGTGGCTACACCTTC
TRBV7-2	TRBJ2-3	.	.	CASILGPEITDTQYF	TGTGCCAGCATACTAGGCCCGGAGATCACAGATACGCAGTATTTT
TRBV5-1	TRBJ1-4	.	TRBD1	CASSLGQGARVGGEKLFF	TGCGCCAGCAGCTTAGGACAGGGGGCGCGTGTCGGGGGTGAAAAACTGTTTTTT
TRBV7-2	TRBJ2-2	.	.	CASSLDVTRTDTGELFF	TGTGCCAGCAGCTTAGATGTGACTAGAACAGACACCGGGGAGCTGTTTTTT
TRBV30	TRBJ2-7	.	TRBD2	CAWSDNGRGEQYF	TGTGCCTGGAGTGACAACGGGAGGGGGGAGCAGTACTTC
TRBV5-4	TRBJ1-1	few	.	CASSGTDLTEAFF	TGTGCCAGCAGCGGTACAGACCTCACTGAAGCTTTCTTT
TRBV6-5	TRBJ1-4	.	.	CASSPPGKGQEKLFF	TGTGCCAGCAGCCCCCCGGGTAAGGGGCAAGAAAAACTGTTTTTT
TRBV25-1	TRBJ2-1	.	.	CASSESGGFYNEQFF	TGTGCCAGCAGTGAATCGGGTGGATTCTACAATGAGCAGTTCTTC
TRBV19	TRBJ2-5	once	.	CASSIDPGRETQYF	TGTGCCAGTAGTATAGACCCGGGTCGGGAGACCCAGTACTTC
TRBV7-2	TRBJ2-3	.	TRBD2	CASSLLAGADTQYF	TGTGCCAGCAGCTTATTAGCGGGAGCGGATACGCAGTATTTT
TRBV4-3	TRBJ2-7	.	TRBD1	CASSRRQGSSYEQYF	TGCGCCAGCAGCCGCCGACAGGGGAGCTCCTACGAGCAGTACTTC
TRBV7-8	TRBJ2-5	.	TRBD2	CAVSGVSFETQYF	TGTGCCGTTAGCGGGGTTTCTTTTGAGACCCAGTACTTC
TRBV19	TRBJ2-3	once	.	CAILDWRTDTQYF	TGTGCCATCCTGGACTGGAGAACAGATACGCAGTATTTT
TRBV4-2	TRBJ2-3	few	TRBD2	CASSPSSGGDTQYF	TGTGCCAGCAGCCCTTCTAGCGGGGGAGATACGCAGTATTTT
TRBV5-1	TRBJ1-6	.	TRBD1	CASSFGQGLNSPLHF	TGCGCCAGCAGCTTCGGACAGGGGTTAAATTCACCCCTCCACTTT
TRBV30	TRBJ2-5	.	.	CAWSLVQETQYF	TGTGCCTGGAGTCTAGTACAAGAGACCCAGTACTTC
TRBV4-2	TRBJ2-7	once	TRBD1	CASSQGTGGREQYF	TGTGCCAGCAGCCAAGGGACAGGGGGGCGCGAGCAGTACTTC
TRBV9	TRBJ2-5	.	TRBD2	CASSPRTLAGGETQYF	TGTGCCAGCAGCCCAAGGACTTTAGCGGGAGGAGAGACCCAGTACTTC